Listed below are T cell receptor beta chains from one sample, sequenced in a study of T cells in Graves' hyperthyroidism and ophthalmopathy. A single record per CDR3 protein comes from TCRdb applying MiXCR to the multiplex PCR reads. The data contain about 500,000 distinct CDR3 sequences, roughly a sixth of them singletons. The sample consisted of blood. Receptor source: a young woman with Graves' ophthalmopathy. Each CDR3 is given with its conserved first and last residue. Each record gives: V gene, J gene, CDR3 length, clone size, D gene, CDR3 protein, CDR3 DNA. D genes are given only for firm matches. Some rows mark clone size as missing; the rest say once, few, many or name a class of expanded clone.

V gene: TRBV6-9
J gene: TRBJ1-2
CDR3 length: 14
clone size: NA
D gene: NA
CDR3 protein: CASSYVQGRGGYTF
CDR3 DNA: TGTGCCAGCAGTTACGTCCAGGGGCGCGGTGGCTACACCTTC

V gene: TRBV19
J gene: TRBJ2-7
CDR3 length: 14
clone size: NA
D gene: NA
CDR3 protein: CASSLRLNSYEQYF
CDR3 DNA: TGTGCCAGTAGTCTCCGCTTAAACTCCTACGAGCAGTACTTC

V gene: TRBV4-2
J gene: TRBJ1-2
CDR3 length: 14
clone size: NA
D gene: TRBD1
CDR3 protein: CASSSPGTGDRYTF
CDR3 DNA: TGTGCCAGCAGCTCCCCCGGGACAGGGGACCGCTACACCTTC

V gene: TRBV7-2
J gene: TRBJ1-1
CDR3 length: 16
clone size: many
D gene: NA
CDR3 protein: CASSFGRLRGYTEAFF
CDR3 DNA: TGTGCCAGCAGCTTCGGTAGGCTCCGGGGATACACTGAAGCTTTCTTT

V gene: TRBV9
J gene: TRBJ1-5
CDR3 length: 14
clone size: few
D gene: NA
CDR3 protein: CASSVGIGNQPQHF
CDR3 DNA: TGTGCCAGCAGCGTAGGGATCGGCAATCAGCCCCAGCATTTT

V gene: TRBV29-1
J gene: TRBJ2-2
CDR3 length: 14
clone size: many
D gene: NA
CDR3 protein: CSAAEGMDTGELFF
CDR3 DNA: TGCAGCGCCGCGGAGGGTATGGACACCGGGGAGCTGTTTTTT

V gene: TRBV20-1
J gene: TRBJ2-3
CDR3 length: 11
clone size: many
D gene: NA
CDR3 protein: CSAIDSNTQYF
CDR3 DNA: TGCAGTGCTATCGACAGTAATACGCAGTATTTT

V gene: TRBV15
J gene: TRBJ1-4
CDR3 length: 16
clone size: NA
D gene: NA
CDR3 protein: CATSPRGWDWNEKLFF
CDR3 DNA: TGTGCCACCAGCCCCCGAGGGTGGGACTGGAATGAAAAACTGTTTTTT

V gene: TRBV5-4
J gene: TRBJ2-5
CDR3 length: 13
clone size: NA
D gene: NA
CDR3 protein: CASSPQGPETQYF
CDR3 DNA: TGTGCCAGCAGCCCCCAGGGTCCCGAGACCCAGTACTTC

V gene: TRBV29-1
J gene: TRBJ2-3
CDR3 length: 15
clone size: many
D gene: TRBD1
CDR3 protein: CSVLAQGRQADTQYF
CDR3 DNA: TGCAGCGTCCTAGCACAGGGGCGGCAGGCAGATACGCAGTATTTT

V gene: TRBV5-6
J gene: TRBJ1-6
CDR3 length: 16
clone size: NA
D gene: NA
CDR3 protein: CASSLGGGAYNSPLHF
CDR3 DNA: TGTGCCAGCAGCTTGGGCGGGGGCGCCTATAATTCACCCCTCCACTTT

V gene: TRBV3-2
J gene: TRBJ2-7
CDR3 length: 18
clone size: many
D gene: NA
CDR3 protein: CASSQGTSGRGKDYEQYF
CDR3 DNA: TGTGCCAGCAGCCAGGGGACTAGCGGGAGGGGAAAGGACTACGAGCAGTACTTC

V gene: TRBV6-2/TRBV6-3
J gene: TRBJ2-4
CDR3 length: 14
clone size: NA
D gene: NA
CDR3 protein: CASSYTIAKNIQYF
CDR3 DNA: TGTGCCAGCAGCTACACGATAGCCAAAAACATTCAGTACTTC